This entry lists 23 T cell receptor beta chains sequenced from one sample in a study of beta chain features in type 1 diabetes. The study's findings and limits: When Type 1 diabetes patients were examined, their TCRB CDR3s proved moderately but significantly shorter in all four CD4+ subsets.

These receptors' targets are unknown. Every bit of the isolated RNA underwent reverse transcription, so sequencing read expressed TCRB transcripts. This table comes from immunoSEQ multiplex PCR, and its TCRdb copy is limited to in-frame clones, with some not included. The profile shows some 350,000 clones, around 9.6% of them singletons. The sequencing input was central memory CD4+ T cells from blood. The receptor source for this set is a man aged 25-40 years with type 1 diabetes.

This clone appeared a few times. This chain links TRBV9 with TRBJ2-1, with D possibly TRBD1 on 7 matching bases. CDR3 length equals 15 residues. CDR1 is SGDLS and CDR2 is YYNGEE in the germline V gene. V lost 4 bases to trimming and J lost 6 bases, with 17 bases between them. CDR3 DNA: TGTGCCAGCAGCTCGCTCAGGGGGGTGGCCAATGAGCAGTTCTTC. Encoded protein: CASSSLRGVANEQFF.

J is TRBJ2-7 and V is TRBV4-1; D perhaps matches TRBD1 (5 bases). V was trimmed by 0 bases and J by 0 bases, leaving 9 bases between them. This CDR3 comprises 15 residues. The V gene's germline CDR1 is MGHRA and CDR2 YSYEKL. Written as DNA, the CDR3 is TGCGCCAGCAGCCAAGAAACAGGCGGCTCCTACGAGCAGTACTTC. Its translation is CASSQETGGSYEQYF.

This clone was observed a few times. The chain has TRBV9 and TRBJ2-1; 10 positions agree with TRBD2. Germline CDR1 and CDR2: SGDLS and YYNGEE. This CDR3 region has 15 residues. Trimming took 2 bases from V and 8 from J; bases not matched to a gene: 7. CDR3 DNA: TGTGCCAGCAGCGTTTTAGCGGGAGGATTCGATGAGCAGTTCTTC. It codes for CASSVLAGGFDEQFF.

The V call is TRBV19, the J call TRBJ2-2; D uncertain. The CDR3 runs 15 residues. Germline V gives CDR1 LNHDA, CDR2 SQIVND (reference sequence). The V and J ends lost 5 bases and 2 bases respectively, with 12 bases between them. CDR3: CASSSRRINTGELFF. In DNA form, the CDR3 reads TGTGCCAGTAGTTCTAGAAGGATAAACACCGGGGAGCTGTTTTTT.

Regarding this clone: One end of the junction varies from germline; a read error may be responsible. V gene TRBV7-7 combines with J gene TRBJ2-3; TRBD1 matches 9 bases. Germline lookup yields CDR1 SSHAT and CDR2 FNYEAQ (reference sequence). This CDR3 has 14 amino acids. The CDR3, as DNA: TGTGCTAGCAGCCCAGGGACAGGGACAGATACGCAGTATTTT. Translated: CASSPGTGTDTQYF.

This clone was seen a handful of times. J is TRBJ2-3 and V is TRBV5-4, with 7 bases lining up with TRBD2. The junction had 5 bases not matched to a gene; V was cut back by 3 bases and J by 4 bases. Germline V gene sequence: CDR1 SGHNT, CDR2 YYREEE (reference sequence). The CDR3 runs to 14 residues. The CDR3 region is CASSSAGASDTQYF. The CDR3 region has the DNA TGTGCCAGCAGCTCGGCGGGAGCATCAGATACGCAGTATTTT.

V gene TRBV29-1 combines with J gene TRBJ1-1; D ambiguous. The germline CDR1 and CDR2 sequences are SQVTM and ANQGSEA. The CDR3 has 13 amino acids. Trimming took off 3 bases at V and 4 bases at J, with 12 bases between the two ends. CDR3 bases: TGCAGCGTTGAGCACGGAACGGGCACTGAAGCTTTCTTT. Translated: CSVEHGTGTEAFF. Drawing the rest from reference TRBV29-1 and TRBJ1-1, the complete variable domain is SAVISQKPSRDICQRGTSLTIQCQVDSQVTMMFWYRQQPGQSLTLIATANQGSEATYESGFVIDKFPISRPNLTFSTLTVSNMSPEDSSIYLCSVEHGTGTEAFFGQGTRLTVV.

The chain uses TRBV5-4 and TRBJ1-2; tentatively, D is TRBD1 (6 bases). V lost 4 bases and J 7 bases, leaving 20 bases between the germline ends. The CDR3 runs to 15 residues. In germline, CDR1 is SGHNT, CDR2 YYREEE (reference sequence). DNA for the CDR3: TGTGCCAGCAGCAATGAAAACAGGGCGGAACGTGGCTACACCTTC. Translated, it gives CASSNENRAERGYTF.

The rearrangement uses TRBV7-9 and TRBJ2-7, with TRBD1 identical over 8 bases. The length of the CDR3 is 15 residues. The V and J ends lost 5 bases and 2 bases, in that order; junction bases with no gene match: 8. Germline CDR1 is SEHNR and CDR2 is FQNEAQ (reference sequence). Written as DNA, the CDR3 is TGTGCCAGCAGCCCCGGGACAGGACGAACCTACGAGCAGTACTTC. Its protein product is CASSPGTGRTYEQYF.

This clone was seen at least ten times. This chain uses TRBV4-3 with TRBJ1-2; 10 bases align to TRBD1. Losses at the gene ends were 3 bases for V and 4 bases for J; bases not matched to a gene: 5. CDR1 is LGHNA, CDR2 YSLEER, per germline. CDR3 length: 15 residues. CDR3 DNA: TGCGCCAGCAGCCACCACGGACAGGGGGGCTATGGCTACACCTTC. Amino acids: CASSHHGQGGYGYTF.

This clone was observed a handful of times. The gene calls are TRBV6-6 and TRBJ2-7; no clear D gene. This CDR3 region has 15 residues. V shed 5 bases and J shed 0 bases, with 14 bases lying between them. Germline V gives CDR1 MNHNY, CDR2 SVGAGI (reference sequence). The CDR3: CASSRSWRSSYEQYF. Here the CDR3 DNA reads TGTGCCAGCAGTAGGTCGTGGCGGAGCTCCTACGAGCAGTACTTC.

The rearrangement uses TRBV10-3 and TRBJ2-1; D is ambiguous. Germline V gene lookup returns CDR1 ENHRY and CDR2 SYGVKD. Trimming removed 6 bases from V and 7 bases from J, with 10 bases in between. This CDR3 is 12 amino acids long. The CDR3 region is CAISGIWNEQFF. CDR3 sequence (DNA): TGTGCCATCAGCGGAATCTGGAATGAGCAGTTCTTC.

CDR3 sequence: CASSSQGIEAFF. DNA of the CDR3: TGTGCCAGCAGCTCACAGGGGATTGAAGCTTTCTTT. This chain connects TRBV11-2 to TRBJ1-1; 7 nucleotides agree with TRBD1. The junction had 3 bases not matched to a gene; V was cut back by 4 bases and J by 7 bases. The germline CDR1 and CDR2 sequences are SGHAT and FQNNGV. This CDR3 contains 12 residues.

In this sample, this clone turned up a few times. The J gene is TRBJ2-1, the V gene TRBV5-6; 11 nucleotides align to TRBD2. This CDR3 is 15 amino acids long. Germline CDR1 and CDR2: SGHDT and YYEEEE. J gave up 5 bases and V 1 base, and 2 bases lay outside the gene matches. This chain's CDR3 is CASSLLLAGDNEQFF. For the CDR3, the DNA is TGTGCCAGCAGCTTGTTACTAGCGGGAGACAATGAGCAGTTCTTC.

V and J are TRBV9 and TRBJ1-1; 7 nucleotides agree with TRBD1. The CDR3 sequence is 13 residues long. The V segment lost 5 bases and the J segment 3 bases; nucleotides outside the gene matches: 4. Germline lookup yields CDR1 SGDLS and CDR2 YYNGEE. The CDR3 region is CASSGDSYTEAFF. The CDR3, as DNA: TGTGCCAGCAGTGGGGACAGCTACACTGAAGCTTTCTTT.

This clone has just a few counts. The chain is built from TRBV7-3 and TRBJ2-1; D is unresolved. The germline CDR1 and CDR2 sequences are SGHTA and FQGTGA. The CDR3 covers 14 residues. V lost 1 base and J lost 6, with 10 bases in between. The CDR3 region is CASSLNDNTNEQFF. The CDR3 nucleotides read TGTGCCAGCAGCTTAAACGACAATACCAATGAGCAGTTCTTC.

The chain links TRBV28 to TRBJ2-3; D is undetermined. CDR1 and CDR2 from the germline V gene are MDHEN and SYDVKM. The V gene lost 5 bases and the J gene lost 0 bases, with 15 bases spanning the gap. CDR3 length equals 16 residues. CDR3 loop: CASSVPPGPSTDTQYF. DNA of the CDR3: TGTGCCAGCAGTGTTCCTCCAGGCCCAAGCACAGATACGCAGTATTTT.

This sequence joins TRBV2 and TRBJ1-6, with 8 bases matching TRBD1. V lost 6 bases to trimming and J lost 7 bases; unmatched junction nucleotides: 2. The CDR3 loop spans 13 amino acids. Germline V lookup: CDR1 SNHLY, CDR2 FYNNEI. The CDR3 loop is CASRGQENSPLHF. CDR3 nucleotides: TGTGCCAGCAGGGGACAGGAGAATTCACCCCTCCACTTT.

V is TRBV7-9 and J is TRBJ2-5; D might be TRBD2 (5 bases). The germline CDR1 and CDR2 sequences are SEHNR and FQNEAQ (reference sequence). V was pared by 2 bases and J by 13 bases, with 17 bases between. The CDR3 consists of 13 residues. The CDR3 spells CASSLLATERSYF. For the CDR3, the DNA is TGTGCCAGCAGCTTATTAGCAACGGAGCGGTCGTACTTC.

The V call is TRBV5-4, the J call TRBJ1-1, with D perhaps matching TRBD1 (5 bases). The V gene lost 3 bases and the J gene lost 1 base, with 7 bases spanning the gap. Germline loops: CDR1 SGHNT, CDR2 YYREEE (reference sequence). CDR3 size: 13 residues. Here the CDR3 reads CASSSGQNTEAFF. The CDR3 coding sequence is TGTGCCAGCAGCTCAGGACAGAACACTGAAGCTTTCTTT.

The table lists this clone with a few counts. This sequence joins TRBV11-1 and TRBJ1-1, with 9 positions matching TRBD1. The CDR3 is 14 amino acids. Germline V gene data show CDR1 as SGHAT and CDR2 as FQDESV (reference sequence). V lost 1 base, J lost 5 bases, and 2 bases stayed unmatched. The CDR3: CASSLDGQGTEAFF. In DNA form, the CDR3 reads TGTGCCAGCAGCTTAGATGGACAGGGGACTGAAGCTTTCTTT. Combining the CDR3 with reference TRBV11-1 and TRBJ1-1 gives the whole variable domain EAEVAQSPRYKITEKSQAVAFWCDPISGHATLYWYRQILGQGPELLVQFQDESVVDDSQLPKDRFSAERLKGVDSTLKIQPAELGDSAMYLCASSLDGQGTEAFFGQGTRLTVV.

About this clone: Within the sample, other DNA sequences also encode this same CDR3. This chain uses TRBV7-9 with TRBJ1-1; 7 bases align to TRBD1. The CDR3 has 14 amino acids. CDR1 is SEHNR, CDR2 FQNEAQ, per germline (reference sequence). The V gene end was trimmed by 5 bases and the J gene end by 4 bases; junction bases not matched to a gene: 7. CDR3 DNA: TGTGCCAGCAGCCTATACCAGGGGGGCACTGAAGCTTTCTTT. Translated, it gives CASSLYQGGTEAFF.

This clone was found a few times. The chain links TRBV29-1 to TRBJ2-2; maybe TRBD2 (6 bases). The germline V and J ends were trimmed by 7 bases and 6 bases, with 9 bases remaining between them. Germline CDR1 reads SQVTM; CDR2 reads ANQGSEA. This CDR3 has 11 residues. The CDR3 nucleotides are TGCAGCGCAACGGGGGCCGGGGAGCTGTTTTTT. This gives the protein CSATGAGELFF.